This TCR beta chain was recorded in a study of T-cell memory formation after mild COVID-19. Study observations and caveats: The study found balanced CD4/CD8 in clones contracting day 15 to 85 and a CD4+ lean in later expanders. Contracting clones localized mainly to CM and EM when CD4+ and mainly to EMRA when CD8+.

Using its own MiXCR run on the 5' RACE reads, TCRdb lists one record per CDR3 protein. The data contain 350,000 or so distinct CDR3 sequences, 13% of them singletons. The CDR3 covers 13 residues. The trim removed 2 bases at V and 6 bases at J, leaving 3 bases unmatched. Germline CDR1 and CDR2: MNHEY and SVGEGT. This clonotype was detected a few times. Its cognate antigen is unknown. The origin of this receptor is a man younger than 35 who had mild COVID-19 (a few samples of this study predate the infection). Cell type and time point are not known. The rearrangement links TRBV6-2 or TRBV6-3 to TRBJ1-1, with 7 bases that match TRBD1. Material for sequencing was PBMCs or a T cell subset sorted from them (not recorded which). DNA of the CDR3: TGTGCCAGCAGTTACGAGGGGACAGCTGAAGCTTTCTTT. This gives the protein CASSYEGTAEAFF.